This TCR beta chain was recorded in a study of control samples from healthy donors and cancer patients (dated by TCRdb to between 2020 and 2021). Points on this clone: Its recognized antigen is unknown. Per-base qualities were not stored, and no clone one base away is much larger.

Libraries were prepared through the immunoSEQ multiplex PCR assay. In its TCRdb copy, this immuneACCESS table keeps in-frame sequences only and misses some clones. Where compared with another copy, unresolved V genes explain less than half of these, and the others have no known cause. The sample profile shows some 410,000 clones; around 90% of them were found once. The top ten constitute around 6.8% of the sample. The junction shows trimming of 9 bases on V and 2 bases on J, and the gene matches do not reach 2 bases of it. Looking up the germline V gene yields CDR1 MDHEN and CDR2 SYDVKM. The CDR3 sequence holds 12 residues, the cysteine and phenylalanine included. CDR3 DNA only is kept here, 36 bases in frame from base 1.

This chain joins TRBV28 to TRBJ1-1, with 8 bases aligning to TRBD1. This TCR derives from a man aged 35 to 55 with head and neck cancer. The sequenced sample consisted of PBMCs. The CDR3 loop reads CASDRGNTEAFF. The DNA sequence follows: TGTGCCAGTGACAGGGGTAACACTGAAGCTTTCTTT.